This section outlines one TCR beta chain sequence together with its context. This sample was taken from a study of blood T cell repertoires in COVID-19. Study-level information: The United States, Italy and Spain supplied acute and convalescent COVID-19 samples. PBMCs, B-cell-depleted T cells, or T cells were the source of the cDNA or gDNA that made up the material.

Measured with immunoSEQ multiplex PCR; TCRdb has only the in-frame clones, and not every one. Of roughly 170,000 clones listed, over 75% are singletons. Residents of around 24 US areas, aged roughly 18 to 89 years, made up the participants. Participants had their cohort set by participant-reported clinical history. The sequence derives from a woman aged 40 to 55 with acute COVID-19. Sequencing was carried out using PBMCs or T cells enriched from blood (not recorded which).

The chain's CDR3 is CASEGLSRVIQYF. CDR3 nucleotide sequence: TGTGCCAGCGAGGGCCTCTCGCGGGTCATTCAGTACTTC. This sequence joins TRBV2 and TRBJ2-4; TRBD2 is a possible D gene (5 bases). Trimming shortened V by 8 bases and J by 9 bases, and 17 bases separated the two germline ends. Germline CDR1 reads SNHLY; CDR2 reads FYNNEI. The CDR3 loop spans 13 amino acids.